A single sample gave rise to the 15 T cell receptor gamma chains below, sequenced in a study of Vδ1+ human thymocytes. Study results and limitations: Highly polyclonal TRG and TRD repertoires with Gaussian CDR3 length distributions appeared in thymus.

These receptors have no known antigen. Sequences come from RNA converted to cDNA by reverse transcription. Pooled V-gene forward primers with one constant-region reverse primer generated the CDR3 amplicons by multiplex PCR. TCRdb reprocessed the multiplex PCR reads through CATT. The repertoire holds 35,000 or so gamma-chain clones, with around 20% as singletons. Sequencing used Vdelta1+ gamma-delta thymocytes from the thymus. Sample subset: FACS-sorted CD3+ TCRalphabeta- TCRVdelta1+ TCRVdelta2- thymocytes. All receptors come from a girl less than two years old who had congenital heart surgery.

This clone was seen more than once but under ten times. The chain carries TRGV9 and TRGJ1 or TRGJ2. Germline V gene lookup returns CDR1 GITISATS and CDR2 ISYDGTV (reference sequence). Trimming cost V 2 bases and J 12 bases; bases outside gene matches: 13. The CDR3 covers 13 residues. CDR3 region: CALWEAPLRAKLF. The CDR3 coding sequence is TGTGCCTTGTGGGAGGCCCCATTGAGGGCGAAACTCTTT.

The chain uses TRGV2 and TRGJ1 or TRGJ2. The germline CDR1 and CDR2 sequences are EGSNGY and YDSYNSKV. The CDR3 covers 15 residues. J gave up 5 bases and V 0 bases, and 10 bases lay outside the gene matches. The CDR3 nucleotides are TGTGCCACCTGGGACGGGCGATGGCTAGATTATAAGAAACTCTTT. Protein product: CATWDGRWLDYKKLF.

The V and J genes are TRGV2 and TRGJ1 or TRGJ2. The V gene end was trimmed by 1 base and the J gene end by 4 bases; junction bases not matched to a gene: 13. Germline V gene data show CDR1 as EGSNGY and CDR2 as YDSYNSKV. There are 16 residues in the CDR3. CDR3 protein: CATWDGPPGPYYKKLF. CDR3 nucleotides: TGTGCCACCTGGGACGGCCCCCCGGGTCCCTATTATAAGAAACTCTTT.

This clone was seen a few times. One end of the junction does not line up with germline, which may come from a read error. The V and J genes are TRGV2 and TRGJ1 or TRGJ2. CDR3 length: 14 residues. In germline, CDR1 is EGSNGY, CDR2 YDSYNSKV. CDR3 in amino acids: CATWDVMDYYKKLF. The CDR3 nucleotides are TGCGCCACCTGGGACGTGATGGATTATTATAAGAAACTCTTT.

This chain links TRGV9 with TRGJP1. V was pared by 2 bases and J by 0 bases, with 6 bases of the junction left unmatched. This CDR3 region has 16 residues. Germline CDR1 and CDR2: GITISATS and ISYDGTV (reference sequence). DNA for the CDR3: TGTGCCTTGTGGGAGGCACCGTATACCACTGGTTGGTTCAAGATATTT. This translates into CALWEAPYTTGWFKIF.

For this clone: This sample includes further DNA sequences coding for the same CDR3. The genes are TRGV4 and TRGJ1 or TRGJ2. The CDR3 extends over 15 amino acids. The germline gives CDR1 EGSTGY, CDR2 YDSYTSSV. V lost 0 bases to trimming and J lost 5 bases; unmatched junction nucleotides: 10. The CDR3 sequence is CATWDGPRGDYKKLF. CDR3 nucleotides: TGTGCCACCTGGGATGGGCCAAGGGGAGATTATAAGAAACTCTTT.

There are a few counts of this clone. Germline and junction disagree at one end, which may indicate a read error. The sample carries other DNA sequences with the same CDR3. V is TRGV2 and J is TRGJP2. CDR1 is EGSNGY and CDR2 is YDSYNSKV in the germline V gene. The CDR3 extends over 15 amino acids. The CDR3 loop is CATWDGPRGDWIKTF. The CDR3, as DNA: TGTGCCACCTGGGACGGGCCGCGTGGTGACTGGATCAAGACGTTT.

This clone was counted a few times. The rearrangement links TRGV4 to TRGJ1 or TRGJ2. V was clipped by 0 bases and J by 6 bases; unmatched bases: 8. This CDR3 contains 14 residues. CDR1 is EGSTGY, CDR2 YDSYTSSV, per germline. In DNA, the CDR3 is TGTGCCACCTGGGATGGGCCCGGTTGTTATAAGAAACTCTTT. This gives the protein CATWDGPGCYKKLF.

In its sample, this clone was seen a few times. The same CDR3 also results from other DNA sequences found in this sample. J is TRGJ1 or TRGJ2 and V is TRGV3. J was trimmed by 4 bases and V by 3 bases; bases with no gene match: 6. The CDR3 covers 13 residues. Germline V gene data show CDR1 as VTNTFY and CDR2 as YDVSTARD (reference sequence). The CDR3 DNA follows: TGTGCCACCTGGGACCGGGGATATTATAAGAAACTCTTT. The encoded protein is CATWDRGYYKKLF.

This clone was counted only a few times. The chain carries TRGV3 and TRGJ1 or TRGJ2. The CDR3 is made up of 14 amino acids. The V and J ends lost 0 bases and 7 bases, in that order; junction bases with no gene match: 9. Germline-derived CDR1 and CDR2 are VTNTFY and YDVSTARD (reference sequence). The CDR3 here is CATWDRRFDYKKLF. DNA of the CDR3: TGTGCCACCTGGGACAGGCGATTCGACTATAAGAAACTCTTT.

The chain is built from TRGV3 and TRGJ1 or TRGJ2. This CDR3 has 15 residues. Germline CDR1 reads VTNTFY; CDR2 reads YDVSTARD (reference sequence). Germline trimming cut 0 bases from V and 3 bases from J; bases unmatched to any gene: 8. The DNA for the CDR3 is TGTGCCACCTGGGACAGGCTAGAGAGTTATTATAAGAAACTCTTT. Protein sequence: CATWDRLESYYKKLF.

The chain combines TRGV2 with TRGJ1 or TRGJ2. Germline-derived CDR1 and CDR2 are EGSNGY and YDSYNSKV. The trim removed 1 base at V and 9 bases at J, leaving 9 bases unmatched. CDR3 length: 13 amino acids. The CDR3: CATWDGGGSKKLF. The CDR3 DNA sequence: TGTGCCACCTGGGACGGTGGCGGCAGTAAGAAACTCTTT.

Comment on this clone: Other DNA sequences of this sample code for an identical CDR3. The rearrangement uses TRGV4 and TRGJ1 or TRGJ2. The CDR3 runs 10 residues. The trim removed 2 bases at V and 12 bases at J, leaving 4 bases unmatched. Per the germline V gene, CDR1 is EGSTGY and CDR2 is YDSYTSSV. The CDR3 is CATWDVWKLF. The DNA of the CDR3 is TGTGCCACCTGGGATGTATGGAAACTCTTT.

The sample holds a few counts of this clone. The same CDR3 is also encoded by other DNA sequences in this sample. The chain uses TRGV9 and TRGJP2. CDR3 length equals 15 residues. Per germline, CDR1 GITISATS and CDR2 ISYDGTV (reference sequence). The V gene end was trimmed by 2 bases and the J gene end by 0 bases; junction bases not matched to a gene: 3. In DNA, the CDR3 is TGTGCCTTGTGGGAGGGCTATAGTAGTGATTGGATCAAGACGTTT. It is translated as CALWEGYSSDWIKTF.

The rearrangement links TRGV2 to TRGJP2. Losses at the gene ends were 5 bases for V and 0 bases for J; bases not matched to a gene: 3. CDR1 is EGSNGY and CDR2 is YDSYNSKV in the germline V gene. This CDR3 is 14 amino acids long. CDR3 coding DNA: TGTGCCACCTGGGCTAATAGTAGTGATTGGATCAAGACGTTT. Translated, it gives CATWANSSDWIKTF.